These T cell receptor beta chains were read from a single sample in a study of shared clonotypes between healthy human individuals. TCRdb's copy holds only in-frame clones and misses some; the assay was immunoSEQ multiplex PCR. The sample contains 2 million to 2.5 million clones, approximately 90% of which appear only once. Source material: naive CD4+ T cells from PBMCs. Source of these receptors: a man in his late teens or twenties in good health. Some clones in this sample may be carry-over from other donors' samples. The CDR3 runs from the conserved cysteine through the conserved F or W. A D gene is named only where the DNA matches it firmly. Clone size is shown for a subset of rows, as once, few, many or a class of expanded clone.

NA	TRBV19	NA	TRBJ2-7	TGTGCCAGTAGTATTAGTCCGAGACAGGCCTCCTACGAGCAGTACTTC	CASSISPRQASYEQYF
NA	TRBV6-4	NA	TRBJ1-1	TGTGCCAGCAGTGTGCCACAGATGAACACTGAAGCTTTCTTT	CASSVPQMNTEAFF
NA	TRBV5-4	NA	TRBJ1-3	TGTGCCAGCAGCTTGGGGGCAGGTGAAAACACCATATATTTT	CASSLGAGENTIYF
NA	TRBV5-1	TRBD2	TRBJ2-5	TGCGCCAGCAGCGCGGGACTAGCGGGAGCCCCGGGGGAGACCCAGTACTTC	CASSAGLAGAPGETQYF
NA	TRBV5-1	NA	TRBJ2-1	TGCGCCAGCAGCACGCGAGACTCATATGAGCAGTTCTTC	CASSTRDSYEQFF
NA	TRBV27	TRBD2	TRBJ2-7	TGTGCCAGCAGTTTCCGGACTAGCGGGCCCTACGAGCAGTACTTC	CASSFRTSGPYEQYF
NA	TRBV18	NA	TRBJ2-2	TGTGCCAGCTCACCTAGGTGGCAGAACACCGGGGAGCTGTTTTTT	CASSPRWQNTGELFF
NA	TRBV19	NA	TRBJ2-4	TGTGCCAGTAGTATAGATCTCCCGCCAGGGGTGGCCAAAAACATTCAGTACTTC	CASSIDLPPGVAKNIQYF
NA	TRBV9	NA	TRBJ2-7	TGTGCCAGCAGCGTAGATTCAGGATCCTACGAGCAGTACTTC	CASSVDSGSYEQYF
NA	TRBV28	TRBD1	TRBJ1-1	TGTGCCAGCAGCCTCCCCTTGGGACAGGGGGGAGCCACTGAAGCTTTCTTT	CASSLPLGQGGATEAFF
NA	TRBV7-2	TRBD1	TRBJ1-1	TGTGCCAGCAGCAGTCGGGTAAGAAGGGACAGGGCTGAAGCTTTCTTT	CASSSRVRRDRAEAFF
NA	TRBV9	TRBD1	TRBJ1-5	TGTGCCAGCAGCGTCGGGACAGGGCATTATAGCAATCAGCCCCAGCATTTT	CASSVGTGHYSNQPQHF
NA	TRBV7-9	NA	TRBJ1-1	TGTGCCAGCAGCCCGACCTCCCTGGAAGCTTTCTTT	CASSPTSLEAFF
NA	TRBV7-9	TRBD1	TRBJ1-1	TGTGCCAGCAGTCCACAGGGGGGCACTGAAGCTTTCTTT	CASSPQGGTEAFF
NA	TRBV10-2	NA	TRBJ2-5	TGCGCCAGCAGTGAGTCCTGGGAGACCCAGTACTTC	CASSESWETQYF
NA	TRBV7-9	NA	TRBJ1-2	TGTGCCAGCAGCTTAGTGGCACAGTACTATGGCTACACCTTC	CASSLVAQYYGYTF
NA	TRBV6-1	NA	TRBJ2-3	TGTGCCAGCAGTGAGGAGGGGGGGGGCACAGATACGCAGTATTTT	CASSEEGGGTDTQYF
once	TRBV21-1	NA	TRBJ1-2	TGTGCCAGCAGCCCTCAAGAAGACAGTAACTATGGCTACACCTTC	CASSPQEDSNYGYTF
NA	TRBV2	NA	TRBJ1-3	TGTGCCAGCAGTCCTTCGGGTCCGCGGGGGGGAAACACCATATATTTT	CASSPSGPRGGNTIYF
NA	TRBV2	NA	TRBJ1-4	TGTGCCAGCAGTGAAGCTTGGGGCGGGAATGAAAAACTGTTTTTT	CASSEAWGGNEKLFF
NA	TRBV2	TRBD2	TRBJ2-4	TGTGCCAGCAGACGCGGACTAGCGGAGCCCACCAAAAACATTCAGTACTTC	CASRRGLAEPTKNIQYF
NA	TRBV27	NA	TRBJ2-3	TGTGCCAGCAGTTTGGGTTGGGCAGGGGGGACAGATACGCAGTATTTT	CASSLGWAGGTDTQYF
NA	TRBV2	TRBD2	TRBJ2-1	TGTGCCAGCAGACTCACTCTAGCGGGAAGCTCCTACAATGAGCAGTTCTTC	CASRLTLAGSSYNEQFF
NA	TRBV4-3	NA	TRBJ2-4	TGCGCCAGCAGCCAAGAGAGGGCCGCCTACGGCAGCAACATTCAGTACTTC	CASSQERAAYGSNIQYF
NA	TRBV19	NA	TRBJ2-1	TGTGCCAGTAGTATAGCAGGGGTAGGACGATACAATGAGCAGTTCTTC	CASSIAGVGRYNEQFF
NA	TRBV29-1	TRBD1	TRBJ1-2	TGCAGCGTTGAATCATACAGGGGGGGAGGCTACACCTTC	CSVESYRGGGYTF
NA	TRBV15	TRBD2	TRBJ2-5	TGTGCCACCAGCAGTCCTAGCGGGCCGCAAGAGACCCAGTACTTC	CATSSPSGPQETQYF
NA	TRBV30	TRBD1	TRBJ2-1	TGTGCCTGGACGAAACAGGGGGGTTTCTACAATGAGCAGTTCTTC	CAWTKQGGFYNEQFF
once	TRBV5-1	TRBD2	TRBJ2-1	TGCGCCAGCAGCTCCCTAGCGGGAGTGGTGGATGAGCAGTTCTTC	CASSSLAGVVDEQFF
NA	TRBV2	TRBD1	TRBJ2-7	TGTGCCAGCAGTCGGGACAGGGGGTCCTACGAGCAGTACTTC	CASSRDRGSYEQYF
once	TRBV15	NA	TRBJ1-1	TGTGCCACCAGCGGCACTAGGGGCACTGAAGCTTTCTTT	CATSGTRGTEAFF
NA	TRBV7-2	NA	TRBJ2-3	TGTGCCAGCAGCTTAGTTGCAGGGGTGGGCACAGATACGCAGTATTTT	CASSLVAGVGTDTQYF
once	TRBV5-1	TRBD2	TRBJ2-2	TGCGCCAGCAGCGGACCACTAGCGGGAGACACCGGGGAGCTGTTTTTT	CASSGPLAGDTGELFF
NA	TRBV5-1	NA	TRBJ2-1	TGCGCCAGCAGCCTCAGGGGCGGTTACAATGAGCAGTTCTTC	CASSLRGGYNEQFF
NA	TRBV5-1	TRBD2	TRBJ2-5	TGCGCCAGCAGCTTGCTAGCGGGAGGAAGAGAGACCCAGTACTTC	CASSLLAGGRETQYF
NA	TRBV28	TRBD1	TRBJ1-2	TGTGCCAGCACCCACTCGGGGACAGCAGAAAGAGGCTACACCTTC	CASTHSGTAERGYTF
NA	TRBV11-2	TRBD2	TRBJ2-5	TGTGCCAGCAGCTTGGTGGGACTAGGCTTCCAGTACTTC	CASSLVGLGFQYF
NA	TRBV5-8	NA	TRBJ2-5	TGTGCCAGCAGTCCCAAGATCTCCCCCACTGAGACCCAGTACTTC	CASSPKISPTETQYF
NA	TRBV6-4	NA	TRBJ2-5	TGTGCCGTAACCGGGACGGCCTCCCTTTGCACCCAGTACTTC	CAVTGTASLCTQYF
NA	TRBV5-8	TRBD1	TRBJ2-7	TGTGCCAGCGACAGGGGGCCATACTACGAGCAGTACTTC	CASDRGPYYEQYF
NA	TRBV30	NA	TRBJ2-7	TGTGCCTGGCAACAGGGAAGCGAGCAGTACTTC	CAWQQGSEQYF